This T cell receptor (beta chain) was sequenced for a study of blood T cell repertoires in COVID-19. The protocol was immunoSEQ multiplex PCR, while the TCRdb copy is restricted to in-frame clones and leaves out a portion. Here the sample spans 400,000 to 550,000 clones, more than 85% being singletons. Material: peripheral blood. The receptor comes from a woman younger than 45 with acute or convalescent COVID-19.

The CDR3 DNA is TGCGCCAGCAGCACCGGACCGGAGGGACAGCCCCAGCATTTT. Its translation is CASSTGPEGQPQHF. This chain connects TRBV5-1 to TRBJ1-5; no reliable D call. This CDR3 has 14 amino acids. V lost 4 bases and J lost 7, with 15 bases in between. The V gene's germline CDR1 is SGHRS and CDR2 YFSETQ.